This TCR beta chain was sequenced for a study of shared T cell receptors in the human thymus. Method: immunoSEQ multiplex PCR; TCRdb's copy keeps in-frame clones and lacks some. The sample records 640,000 or so clones, over 75% being singletons. Trimming removed 3 bases from V and 0 bases from J, with 12 bases in between. The CDR3 contains 15 residues. CDR1 is KGHSH and CDR2 is LQKENI in the germline V gene. Another study also made use of these data, one on human thymus T cells. According to that study: Immunologically healthy infants in Finland undergoing congenital heart defect surgery were the donors. V and J gene usage appeared biased in thymic and blood repertoires. Reports from related research described highly overlapping thymic repertoires among unrelated individuals.

The sequenced material came from thymocytes. This sequence joins TRBV18 and TRBJ2-7, with TRBD2 as a possible D gene (5 bases). The receptor was derived from a boy under three years old with a congenital heart defect. The CDR3 DNA follows: TGTGCCAGCTCACCGGCCCCAGAGGGCTCCTACGAGCAGTACTTC. Its translation is CASSPAPEGSYEQYF.